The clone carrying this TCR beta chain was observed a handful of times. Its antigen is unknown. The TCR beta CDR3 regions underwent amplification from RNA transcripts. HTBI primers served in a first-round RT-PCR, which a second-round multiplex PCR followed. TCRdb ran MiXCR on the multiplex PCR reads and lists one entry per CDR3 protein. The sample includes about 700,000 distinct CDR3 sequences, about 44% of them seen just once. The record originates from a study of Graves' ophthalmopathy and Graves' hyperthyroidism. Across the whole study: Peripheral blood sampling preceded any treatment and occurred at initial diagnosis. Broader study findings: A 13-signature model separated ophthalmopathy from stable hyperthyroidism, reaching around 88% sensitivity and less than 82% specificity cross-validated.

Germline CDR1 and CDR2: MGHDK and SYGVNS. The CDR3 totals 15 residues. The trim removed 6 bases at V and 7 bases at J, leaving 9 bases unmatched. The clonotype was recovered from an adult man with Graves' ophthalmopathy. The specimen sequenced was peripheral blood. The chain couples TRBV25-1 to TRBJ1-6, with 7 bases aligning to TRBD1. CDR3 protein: CASRAPGQENSPLHF. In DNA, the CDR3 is TGTGCCAGCAGGGCCCCCGGACAGGAGAATTCACCCCTCCACTTT.